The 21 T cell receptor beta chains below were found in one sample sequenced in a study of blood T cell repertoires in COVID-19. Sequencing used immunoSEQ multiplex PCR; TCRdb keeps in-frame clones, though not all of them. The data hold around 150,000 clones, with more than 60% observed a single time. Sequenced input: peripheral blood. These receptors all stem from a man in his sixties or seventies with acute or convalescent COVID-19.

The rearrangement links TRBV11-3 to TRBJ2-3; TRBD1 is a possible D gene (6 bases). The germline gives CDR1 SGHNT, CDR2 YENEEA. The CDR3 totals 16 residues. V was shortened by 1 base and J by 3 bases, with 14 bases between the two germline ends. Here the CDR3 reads CASSLVAGAGTDTQYF. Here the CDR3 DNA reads TGTGCCAGCAGCTTAGTTGCAGGGGCGGGTACAGATACGCAGTATTTT. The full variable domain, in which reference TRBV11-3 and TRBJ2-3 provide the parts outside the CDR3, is EAGVVQSPRYKIIEKKQPVAFWCNPISGHNTLYWYLQNLGQGPELLIRYENEEAVDDSQLPKDRFSAERLKGVDSTLKIQPAELGDSAVYLCASSLVAGAGTDTQYFGPGTRLTVL.

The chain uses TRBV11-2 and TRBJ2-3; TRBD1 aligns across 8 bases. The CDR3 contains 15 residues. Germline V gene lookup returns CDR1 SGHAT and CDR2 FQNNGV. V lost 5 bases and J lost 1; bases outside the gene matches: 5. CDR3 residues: CASSAAGGGTDTQYF. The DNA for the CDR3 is TGTGCCAGCAGCGCTGCAGGGGGCGGCACAGATACGCAGTATTTT.

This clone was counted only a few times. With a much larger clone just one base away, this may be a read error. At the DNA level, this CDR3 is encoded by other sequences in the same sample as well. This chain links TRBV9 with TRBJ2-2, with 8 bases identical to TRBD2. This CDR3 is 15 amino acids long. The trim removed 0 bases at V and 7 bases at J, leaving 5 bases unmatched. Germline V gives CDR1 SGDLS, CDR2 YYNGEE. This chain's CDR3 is CASSVASGGLGELFF. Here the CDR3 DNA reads TGTGCCAGCAGCGTAGCGTCGGGGGGGCTCGGGGAGCTGTTTTTT.

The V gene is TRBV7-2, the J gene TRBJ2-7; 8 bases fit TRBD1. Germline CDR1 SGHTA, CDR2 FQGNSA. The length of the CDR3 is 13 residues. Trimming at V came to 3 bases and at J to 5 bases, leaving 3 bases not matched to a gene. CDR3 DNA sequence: TGTGCCAGCAGCTTGGCAGGGGGCGACGAGCAGTACTTC. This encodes CASSLAGGDEQYF. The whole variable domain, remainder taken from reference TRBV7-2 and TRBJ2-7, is GAGVSQSPSNKVTEKGKDVELRCDPISGHTALYWYRQSLGQGLEFLIYFQGNSAPDKSGLPSDRFSAERTGGSVSTLTIQRTQQEDSAVYLCASSLAGGDEQYFGPGTRLTVT.

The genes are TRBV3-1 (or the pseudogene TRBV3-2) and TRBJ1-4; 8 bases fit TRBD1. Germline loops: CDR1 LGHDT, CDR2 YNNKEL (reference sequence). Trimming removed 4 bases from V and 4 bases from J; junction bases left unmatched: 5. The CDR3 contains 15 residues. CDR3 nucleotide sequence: TGTGCCAGCAGCCCCAGGGGGCTCGGTAATGAAAAACTGTTTTTT. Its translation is CASSPRGLGNEKLFF.

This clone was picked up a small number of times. The DNA of the CDR3 is TGCGCCAGCAGCTGGCAGGGACAGGGGGCTGAAGCTTTCTTT. It encodes CASSWQGQGAEAFF. The chain is built from TRBV5-1 and TRBJ1-1; the match to TRBD1 covers 11 bases. V shed 3 bases, J shed 6 bases, and the junction held 4 bases outside the gene matches. Germline CDR1 reads SGHRS; CDR2 reads YFSETQ. The CDR3 runs 14 residues.

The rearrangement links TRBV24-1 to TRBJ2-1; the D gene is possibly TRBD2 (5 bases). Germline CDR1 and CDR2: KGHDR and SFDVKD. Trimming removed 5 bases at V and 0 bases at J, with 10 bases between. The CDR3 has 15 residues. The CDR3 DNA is TGTGCCACCAGTGCCTCCGGGGACTCCTACAATGAGCAGTTCTTC. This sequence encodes CATSASGDSYNEQFF.

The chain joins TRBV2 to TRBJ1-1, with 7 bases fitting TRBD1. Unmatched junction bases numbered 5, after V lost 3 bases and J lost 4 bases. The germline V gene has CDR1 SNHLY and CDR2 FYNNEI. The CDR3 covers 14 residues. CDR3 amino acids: CASSDQGDVTEAFF. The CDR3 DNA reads TGTGCCAGCAGTGACCAGGGGGATGTCACTGAAGCTTTCTTT. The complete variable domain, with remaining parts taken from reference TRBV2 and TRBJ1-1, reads EPEVTQTPSHQVTQMGQEVILRCVPISNHLYFYWYRQILGQKVEFLVSFYNNEISEKSEIFDDQFSVERPDGSNFTLKIRSTKLEDSAMYFCASSDQGDVTEAFFGQGTRLTVV.

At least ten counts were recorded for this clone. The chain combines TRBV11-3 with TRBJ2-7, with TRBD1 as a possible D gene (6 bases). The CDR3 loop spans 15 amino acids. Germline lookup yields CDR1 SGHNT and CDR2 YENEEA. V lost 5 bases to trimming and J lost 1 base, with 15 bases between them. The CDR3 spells CASSADLDSSYEQYF. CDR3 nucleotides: TGTGCCAGCAGCGCGGATTTGGACAGTTCCTACGAGCAGTACTTC.

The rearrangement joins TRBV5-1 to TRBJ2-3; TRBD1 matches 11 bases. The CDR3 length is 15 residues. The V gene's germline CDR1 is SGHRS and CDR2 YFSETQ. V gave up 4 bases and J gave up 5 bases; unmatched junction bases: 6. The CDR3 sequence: CASSPPGTGGDTQYF. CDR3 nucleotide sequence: TGCGCCAGCAGCCCACCCGGGACAGGGGGAGATACGCAGTATTTT.

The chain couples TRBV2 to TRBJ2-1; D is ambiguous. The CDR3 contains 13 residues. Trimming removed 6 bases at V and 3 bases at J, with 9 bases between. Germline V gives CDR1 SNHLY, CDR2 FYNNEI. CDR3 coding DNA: TGTGCCAGCAGCACGGAGCTCTACAATGAGCAGTTCTTC. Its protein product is CASSTELYNEQFF.

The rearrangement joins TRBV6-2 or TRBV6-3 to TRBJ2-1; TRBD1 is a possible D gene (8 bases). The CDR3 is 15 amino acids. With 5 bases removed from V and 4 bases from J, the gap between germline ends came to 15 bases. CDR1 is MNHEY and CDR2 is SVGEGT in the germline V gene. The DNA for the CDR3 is TGTGCCAGCAGTGTAGGACAGGGAGGGTACAATGAGCAGTTCTTC. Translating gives CASSVGQGGYNEQFF.

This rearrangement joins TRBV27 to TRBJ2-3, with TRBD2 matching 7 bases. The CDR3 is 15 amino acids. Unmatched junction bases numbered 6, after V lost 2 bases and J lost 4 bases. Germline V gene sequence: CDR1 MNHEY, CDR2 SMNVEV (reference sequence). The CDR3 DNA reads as TGTGCCAGCAGTTTAGGTGGACTAGAGGCAGATACGCAGTATTTT. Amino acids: CASSLGGLEADTQYF.

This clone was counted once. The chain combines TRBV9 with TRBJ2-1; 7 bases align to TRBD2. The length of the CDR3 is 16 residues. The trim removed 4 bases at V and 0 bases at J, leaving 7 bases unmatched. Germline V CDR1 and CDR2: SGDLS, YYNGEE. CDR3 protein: CASSPPSGRSYNEQFF. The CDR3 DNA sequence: TGTGCCAGCAGCCCACCTAGCGGCCGCTCCTACAATGAGCAGTTCTTC. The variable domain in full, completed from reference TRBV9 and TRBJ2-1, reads DSGVTQTPKHLITATGQRVTLRCSPRSGDLSVYWYQQSLDQGLQFLIQYYNGEERAKGNILERFSAQQFPDLHSELNLSSLELGDSALYFCASSPPSGRSYNEQFFGPGTRLTVL.

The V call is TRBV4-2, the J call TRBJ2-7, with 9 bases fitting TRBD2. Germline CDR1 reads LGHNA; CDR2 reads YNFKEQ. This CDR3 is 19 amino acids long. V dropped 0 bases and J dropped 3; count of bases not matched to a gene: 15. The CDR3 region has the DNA TGTGCCAGCAGCCAAGACATGGATAGCGGCGCGGGAGGGTACTACGAGCAGTACTTC. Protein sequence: CASSQDMDSGAGGYYEQYF.

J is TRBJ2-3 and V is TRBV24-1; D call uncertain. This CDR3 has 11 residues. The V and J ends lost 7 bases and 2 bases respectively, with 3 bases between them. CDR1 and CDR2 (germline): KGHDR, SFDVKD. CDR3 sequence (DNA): TGTGCCACCAGCCACACAGATACGCAGTATTTT. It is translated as CATSHTDTQYF.

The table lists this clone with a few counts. As DNA, the CDR3 is TGTGCCAGCAGCCAGGGACTAGCTAACAGAGATACGCAGTATTTT. This translates into CASSQGLANRDTQYF. The rearrangement links TRBV9 to TRBJ2-3; 9 nucleotides agree with TRBD2. Germline CDR1 SGDLS, CDR2 YYNGEE. Trimming cost V 4 bases and J 5 bases; bases outside gene matches: 8. CDR3 length equals 15 residues.

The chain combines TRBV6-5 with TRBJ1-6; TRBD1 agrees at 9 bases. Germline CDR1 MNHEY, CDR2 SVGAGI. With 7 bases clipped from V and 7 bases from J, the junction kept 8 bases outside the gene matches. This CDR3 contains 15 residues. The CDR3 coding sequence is TGTGCCAGCAAATTAAACAGGGGGCACAATTCACCCCTCCACTTT. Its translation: CASKLNRGHNSPLHF.

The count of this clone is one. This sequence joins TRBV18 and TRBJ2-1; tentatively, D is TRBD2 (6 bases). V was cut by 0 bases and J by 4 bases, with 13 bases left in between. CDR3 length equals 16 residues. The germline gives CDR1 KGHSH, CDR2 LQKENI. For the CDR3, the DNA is TGTGCCAGCTCACCACCCGGCGGGGTGGTATACAATGAGCAGTTCTTC. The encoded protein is CASSPPGGVVYNEQFF.

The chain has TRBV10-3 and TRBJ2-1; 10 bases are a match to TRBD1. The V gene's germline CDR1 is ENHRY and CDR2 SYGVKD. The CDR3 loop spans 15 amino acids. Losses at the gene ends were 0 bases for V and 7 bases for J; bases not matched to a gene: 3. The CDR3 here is CAISESRQGANEQFF. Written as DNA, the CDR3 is TGTGCCATCAGTGAGTCACGACAGGGGGCAAATGAGCAGTTCTTC.

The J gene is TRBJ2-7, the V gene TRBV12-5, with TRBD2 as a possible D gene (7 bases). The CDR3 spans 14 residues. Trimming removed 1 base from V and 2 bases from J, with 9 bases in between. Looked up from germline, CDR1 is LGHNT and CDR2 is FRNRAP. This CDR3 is CASGLGGGPYEQYF. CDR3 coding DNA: TGTGCTAGTGGTTTGGGGGGGGGCCCCTACGAGCAGTACTTC.